The 30 T cell receptor beta chains in this list originate from one sample, sequenced in a study of blood T cell repertoires in COVID-19. Sequencing used immunoSEQ multiplex PCR; TCRdb keeps in-frame clones, though not all of them. The sample has about 68,000 clones; 91% are singletons. Sequenced: peripheral blood. These receptors were collected from a man aged 35-49 years with COVID-19, enrolled during active disease.

The chain uses TRBV30 and TRBJ1-1; D may be TRBD1 (5 bases). The germline CDR1 and CDR2 sequences are GTSNPN and SVGIG (reference sequence). This CDR3 comprises 15 residues. With 2 bases removed from V and 5 bases from J, the gap between germline ends came to 18 bases. The CDR3 loop is CAWSWGRVRRTEAFF. As DNA, the CDR3 is TGTGCCTGGAGTTGGGGCAGGGTTAGACGGACTGAAGCTTTCTTT.

The chain links TRBV18 to TRBJ2-7; 7 nucleotides align to TRBD2. Germline V gene data show CDR1 as KGHSH and CDR2 as LQKENI. The CDR3 is 13 residues long. After removal of 0 bases from V and 6 bases from J, the junction contained 2 bases not matched to a gene. The CDR3 nucleotides are TGTGCCAGCTCACCACCGGGAGGGCTCGAGCAGTACTTC. This gives the protein CASSPPGGLEQYF.

This clone appeared a few times. The chain joins TRBV5-1 to TRBJ2-7; the match to TRBD1 covers 8 bases. Germline V lookup: CDR1 SGHRS, CDR2 YFSETQ. V shed 4 bases, J shed 3 bases, and the junction held 6 bases outside the gene matches. The CDR3 runs 14 residues. The CDR3 coding sequence is TGCGCCAGCAGCACGAGGACAGGGAACTACGAGCAGTACTTC. Translation gives CASSTRTGNYEQYF.

This clone was observed a few times. This chain connects TRBV7-2 to TRBJ2-2; TRBD2 matches at 8 bases. Germline V CDR1 and CDR2: SGHTA, FQGNSA. The CDR3 totals 17 residues. J was trimmed by 3 bases and V by 6 bases; bases with no gene match: 12. CDR3 protein: CASSPTGTSADTGELFF. The CDR3, as DNA: TGTGCCAGCAGTCCAACCGGGACTAGTGCGGACACCGGGGAGCTGTTTTTT.

V gene TRBV4-1 combines with J gene TRBJ1-1, with TRBD1 identical over 7 bases. The ends lost 4 bases at V and 0 bases at J; junction bases unmatched: 8. This CDR3 is 16 amino acids long. CDR1 MGHRA and CDR2 YSYEKL come from the germline V gene. CDR3 in amino acids: CASSLRGQTMNTEAFF. In nucleotides, the CDR3 is TGCGCCAGCAGCCTCAGGGGACAGACCATGAACACTGAAGCTTTCTTT.

The chain couples TRBV19 to TRBJ1-2, with 9 bases that match TRBD1. CDR1 is LNHDA and CDR2 is SQIVND in the germline V gene (reference sequence). CDR3 length equals 14 residues. V lost 4 bases, J lost 7 bases, and 7 bases stayed unmatched. CDR3 sequence reads: CASSTTPGQGGYTF. The CDR3 bases are TGTGCCAGTAGTACAACCCCGGGACAGGGTGGCTACACCTTC.

The chain carries TRBV7-8 and TRBJ1-1; D may be TRBD1 (6 bases). The V and J ends lost 3 bases and 0 bases respectively, with 8 bases between them. This CDR3 region has 14 residues. Germline V lookup: CDR1 SGHVS, CDR2 FQNEAQ. The CDR3 DNA reads TGTGCCAGCAGCTTGGACAGCATGAACACTGAAGCTTTCTTT. Its translation is CASSLDSMNTEAFF.

This chain joins TRBV2 and TRBJ1-2, with D possibly TRBD1 on 5 matching bases. Germline lookup yields CDR1 SNHLY and CDR2 FYNNEI. V lost 1 base to trimming and J lost 8 bases, with 11 bases between them. The length of the CDR3 is 13 residues. This CDR3 is CASSEGQGRGYTF. The CDR3 nucleotides read TGTGCCAGCAGTGAAGGGCAGGGTCGCGGCTACACCTTC.

This clone has just one count. The chain employs TRBV28 and TRBJ2-3; 9 bases are a match to TRBD2. The CDR3 is 21 residues long. Germline V gene data show CDR1 as MDHEN and CDR2 as SYDVKM. Losses at the gene ends were 4 bases for V and 2 bases for J; bases not matched to a gene: 22. CDR3 bases: TGTGCCAGCAGTTCCCTGATCAAAGCGGGGGGCTACGTCGGGCACACAGATACGCAGTATTTT. Translating gives CASSSLIKAGGYVGHTDTQYF. The variable domain in full, completed from reference TRBV28 and TRBJ2-3, reads DVKVTQSSRYLVKRTGEKVFLECVQDMDHENMFWYRQDPGLGLRLIYFSYDVKMKEKGDIPEGYSVSREKKERFSLILESASTNQTSMYLCASSSLIKAGGYVGHTDTQYFGPGTRLTVL.

The chain recombines TRBV5-1 with TRBJ2-5; TRBD2 matches at 9 bases. Germline assignment: CDR1 SGHRS and CDR2 YFSETQ. The CDR3 contains 13 residues. V dropped 4 bases and J dropped 5; count of bases not matched to a gene: 3. CDR3 loop: CASSVGLAETQYF. CDR3 nucleotides: TGCGCCAGCAGCGTCGGACTAGCGGAGACCCAGTACTTC.

In its sample, this clone was seen once. The rearrangement joins TRBV5-5 to TRBJ2-6, with D possibly being TRBD1 (6 bases). The CDR3 extends over 17 amino acids. The V and J ends lost 0 bases and 2 bases respectively, with 12 bases between them. Looked up from germline, CDR1 is SGHKS and CDR2 is YYEKEE (reference sequence). CDR3 coding DNA: TGTGCCAGCAGCTTGGAAACAGGGCGCGCTGGGGCCAACGTCCTGACTTTC. Protein: CASSLETGRAGANVLTF.

The chain recombines TRBV6-1 with TRBJ2-7; D unresolved. The CDR3 covers 15 residues. The V end was cut by 0 bases, the J end by 2 bases, with 11 bases between. Per the germline V gene, CDR1 is MNHNS and CDR2 is SASEGT. CDR3 region: CASSEAAGQPYEQYF. DNA for the CDR3: TGTGCCAGCAGTGAAGCGGCAGGTCAACCCTACGAGCAGTACTTC.

V is TRBV19 and J is TRBJ2-7, with TRBD1 matching over 7 bases. The CDR3 consists of 13 residues. The germline CDR1 and CDR2 sequences are LNHDA and SQIVND (reference sequence). The V segment lost 6 bases and the J segment 1 base; nucleotides outside the gene matches: 3. The CDR3 sequence is CASSATGSYEQYF. DNA of the CDR3: TGTGCCAGTAGCGCGACAGGGTCCTACGAGCAGTACTTC.

The chain combines TRBV3-1 (or the pseudogene TRBV3-2) with TRBJ1-4; 12 bases are shared with TRBD1. This CDR3 contains 20 residues. CDR1 is LGHDT and CDR2 is YNNKEL in the germline V gene (reference sequence). The V gene end was trimmed by 0 bases and the J gene end by 6 bases; junction bases not matched to a gene: 14. CDR3 region: CASSQDSTGTGGAEDEKLFF. Written as DNA, the CDR3 is TGTGCCAGCAGCCAAGATTCCACCGGGACAGGGGGCGCAGAGGATGAAAAACTGTTTTTT.

The chain links TRBV12-3 or TRBV12-4 to TRBJ1-1, with D possibly TRBD1 on 6 matching bases. Trimming took off 2 bases at V and 5 bases at J, with 9 bases between the two ends. This CDR3 is built from 13 residues. Here the CDR3 reads CASSLKQGTEAFF. CDR3 coding DNA: TGTGCCAGCAGTTTAAAGCAGGGGACTGAAGCTTTCTTT.

The CDR3 loop is CSASPEGQGYSPLHF. CDR3 nucleotides: TGCAGTGCTAGTCCAGAGGGACAGGGGTATTCACCCCTCCACTTT. The chain recombines TRBV20-1 with TRBJ1-6; 10 bases are shared with TRBD1. The germline CDR1 and CDR2 sequences are DFQATT and SNEGSKA (reference sequence). This CDR3 is built from 15 residues. The V gene end was trimmed by 3 bases and the J gene end by 8 bases; junction bases not matched to a gene: 7.

This clone was detected only once. V is TRBV18 and J is TRBJ2-2; 12 bases match TRBD1. Germline CDR1 KGHSH, CDR2 LQKENI. After removal of 5 bases from V and 7 bases from J, the junction contained 5 bases not matched to a gene. The CDR3 is made up of 15 amino acids. The CDR3 nucleotides are TGTGCCAGCTCAATCGGGACAGGGGGCTACGGGGAGCTGTTTTTT. Protein: CASSIGTGGYGELFF. Full variable domain (missing parts from reference TRBV18 and TRBJ2-2): NAGVMQNPRHLVRRRGQEARLRCSPMKGHSHVYWYRQLPEEGLKFMVYLQKENIIDESGMPKERFSAEFPKEGPSILRIQQVVRGDSAAYFCASSIGTGGYGELFFGEGSRLTVL.

V usage is TRBV4-1 and J usage is TRBJ2-1; 7 nucleotides line up with TRBD2. This CDR3 comprises 17 residues. J gave up 2 bases and V 8 bases, and 15 bases lay outside the gene matches. Germline loops: CDR1 MGHRA, CDR2 YSYEKL. The CDR3 DNA follows: TGCGCCAGCTTCGGTAGGCGCGGGACTACCACCTACAATGAGCAGTTCTTC. The encoded protein is CASFGRRGTTTYNEQFF.

This chain joins TRBV6-1 and TRBJ2-5; 10 bases line up with TRBD2. Germline V lookup: CDR1 MNHNS, CDR2 SASEGT. CDR3 length: 16 amino acids. J lost 5 bases, V lost 0 bases, and 6 bases had no gene match. Here the CDR3 reads CASSEAKGTSVETQYF. The CDR3 DNA sequence: TGTGCCAGCAGTGAAGCTAAAGGGACTAGCGTCGAGACCCAGTACTTC.

The chain has TRBV2 and TRBJ1-6; no clear D gene. CDR3 length: 16 amino acids. Trimming pared 6 bases from V and 5 bases from J, leaving 17 bases between. Germline loops: CDR1 SNHLY, CDR2 FYNNEI. The DNA of the CDR3 is TGTGCCAGCAGCCTCCTCCGCGGTGAAAATAATTCACCCCTCCACTTT. This codes for CASSLLRGENNSPLHF.

This chain uses TRBV2 with TRBJ2-5, with 7 bases that match TRBD2. The trim removed 4 bases at V and 0 bases at J, leaving 2 bases unmatched. CDR3 length: 14 residues. The germline V gene encodes CDR1 SNHLY and CDR2 FYNNEI. In DNA, the CDR3 is TGTGCCAGCAGTGGCGCGGGGGACCAAGAGACCCAGTACTTC. It encodes CASSGAGDQETQYF.

V and J are TRBV12-3 or TRBV12-4 and TRBJ2-5; a weak D match, TRBD2 (6 bases). Trimming left V 11 bases short and J 4 bases short, with 17 bases between. The CDR3 sequence is 13 residues long. CDR3 sequence reads: CASARDQLETQYF. CDR3 in DNA: TGTGCCTCCGCGCGGGACCAATTAGAGACCCAGTACTTC.

The CDR3 nucleotides read TGTGCCAGCAGCCAGGCTGCGGGGCACTCCTACGAGCAGTACTTC. This codes for CASSQAAGHSYEQYF. This chain connects TRBV3-1 (or the pseudogene TRBV3-2) to TRBJ2-7, with D possibly matching TRBD2 (6 bases). The germline V gene has CDR1 LGHDT and CDR2 YNNKEL (reference sequence). Trimming left V 3 bases short and J 0 bases short, with 12 bases between. The CDR3 sequence is 15 residues long.

This chain joins TRBV2 and TRBJ1-2; D not certain. The CDR3 covers 15 residues. V was cut by 3 bases and J by 0 bases, with 11 bases left in between. Germline-derived CDR1 and CDR2 are SNHLY and FYNNEI. The CDR3 nucleotides read TGTGCCAGCAGTGACCAGGCCAAAGCTAACTATGGCTACACCTTC. Translating it yields CASSDQAKANYGYTF.

The rearrangement uses TRBV5-4 and TRBJ2-5, with 9 positions matching TRBD1. The V segment lost 4 bases and the J segment 5 bases; nucleotides outside the gene matches: 6. The CDR3 is made up of 14 amino acids. CDR1 is SGHNT and CDR2 is YYREEE in the germline V gene (reference sequence). The CDR3 bases are TGTGCCAGCAGCCGAAGGGACAGGGAGGAGACCCAGTACTTC. As protein: CASSRRDREETQYF.

This clone was seen only once. This chain connects TRBV19 to TRBJ1-6, with 7 bases fitting TRBD1. After removal of 6 bases from V and 5 bases from J, the junction contained 7 bases not matched to a gene. CDR1 is LNHDA, CDR2 SQIVND, per germline (reference sequence). CDR3 length: 15 amino acids. The CDR3 nucleotides are TGTGCCAGTAGGAACAGGGGTTTACATAATTCACCCCTCCACTTT. Translating gives CASRNRGLHNSPLHF.

This chain connects TRBV6-6 to TRBJ1-2; D is perhaps TRBD1 (6 bases). V was shortened by 5 bases and J by 8 bases, with 24 bases between the two germline ends. This CDR3 is built from 16 residues. The germline V gene has CDR1 MNHNY and CDR2 SVGAGI (reference sequence). CDR3 coding DNA: TGTGCCAGCAGTCAAAGGACAGACCCACAACTATTAGGCTACACCTTC. Protein sequence: CASSQRTDPQLLGYTF.

This clone was counted a single time. The V and J genes are TRBV11-2 and TRBJ2-1; the D is unclear. Trimming pared 1 base from V and 8 bases from J, leaving 15 bases between. There are 15 residues in the CDR3. Germline assignment: CDR1 SGHAT and CDR2 FQNNGV. The chain's CDR3 is CASSLATESLHEQFF. The CDR3 coding sequence is TGTGCCAGCAGCTTAGCGACGGAGAGCTTACATGAGCAGTTCTTC. The full variable domain, with the rest looked up from reference TRBV11-2 and TRBJ2-1, is EAGVAQSPRYKIIEKRQSVAFWCNPISGHATLYWYQQILGQGPKLLIQFQNNGVVDDSQLPKDRFSAERLKGVDSTLKIQPAKLEDSAVYLCASSLATESLHEQFFGPGTRLTVL.

The chain couples TRBV6-5 to TRBJ2-7, with 10 positions matching TRBD2. The germline CDR1 and CDR2 sequences are MNHEY and SVGAGI. The CDR3 covers 15 residues. J gave up 4 bases and V 0 bases, and 3 bases lay outside the gene matches. The DNA for the CDR3 is TGTGCCAGCAGTTACTCGGGTAGCGGGGGGTACGAGCAGTACTTC. Amino acid sequence: CASSYSGSGGYEQYF.

The rearrangement links TRBV12-3 or TRBV12-4 to TRBJ2-5; D may be TRBD2 (6 bases). Trimming removed 5 bases from V and 5 bases from J, with 6 bases in between. The CDR3 covers 11 residues. The DNA of the CDR3 is TGTGCCAGCAGTGGGGGGGAGACCCAGTACTTC. It is translated as CASSGGETQYF.